This note documents a single T cell receptor beta chain sequence. Its antigen is still unknown. The record has no base qualities; no much larger clone is one base away. TCRbeta CDR3 regions were amplified from genomic DNA using the immunoSEQ Assay, a bias-controlled multiplex PCR. In the authors' own workflow: Nucleated cell counts per sample were estimated from amplification of reference gene primers within the assay. Sequence reads were collapsed and filtered to measure the absolute abundance of every unique TCRbeta CDR3 rearrangement. For each sample, productive Simpson clonality was calculated as the square root of Simpson's diversity index across productive rearrangements. TCRdb took this table from immuneACCESS and kept in-frame rearrangements with V and J called. Such tables lack part of the clones; where checked against another copy, unresolved V genes explain under half of the gap, and the rest is unexplained. The V and J calls and clone size come from that table; D and trimming were worked out from the DNA. For this sample there are over 200,000 clones; 84% appear just once. The top ten clones comprise approximately 6.5% of the sample.

This specimen belongs to a study of blood T cell repertoires in COVID-19 (dated by TCRdb to 2018 to 2020). As for the study more broadly: The collaborator samples originated in the United States, Italy and Spain and spanned the acute and convalescent phases of COVID-19. The prospective study material was composed of cDNA or gDNA derived from T cells, B-cell-depleted T cells, or PBMCs. Subjects who had been exposed to COVID-19, were actively infected with it, or had recovered from it provided the deeply sampled blood TCRbeta repertoires that made up the dataset. The repertoires were made available in a free public database intended to serve as a resource for research on the immune response to SARS-CoV-2. Samples were obtained from the ongoing ImmuneRACE study (first 160 participants) and from 1,000 to 1,500 subjects provided by 6 global collaborators. The sample metadata nearly always contained a de-identified subject ID, COVID-19 status, age in years and sex. Where available, HLA class I and class II types were taken from metadata supplied by the sample provider and were not determined by assay-based typing.

Participants in the prospective study were aged about 18 to 100 years, lived in 20 to 30 United States geographic areas, and enrolled through a virtual design. Cohort assignment in the prospective study relied on participant-reported clinical history from a screening survey and a study questionnaire. Recovered participants in ImmuneRACE Cohort 3 were defined by two consecutive negative NP/OP PCR tests, clearance by a healthcare professional, or resolution of symptoms. In the prospective study, mobile phlebotomists collected whole blood, serum and a nasopharyngeal or oropharyngeal swab from each participant. Over a roughly 2-month period, participants in the prospective study had the option of providing additional blood draws and questionnaires. Before DNA extraction, blood samples from the prospective study were shipped at room temperature or frozen. The paper's findings and limits, for the study overall: The amount of clinical and demographic metadata varied by source and participant and was provided uncurated.

V loses 6 bases, J loses 3 bases, and the germline ends lie 17 bases apart. CDR1 and CDR2 were assigned from the germline V gene as SGHTA and FQGNSA. From its cysteine to its phenylalanine, the CDR3 spans 16 amino acids. The kept DNA is CDR3 alone, 48 bases in frame from the first base. Recombination linked TRBV7-2 to TRBJ1-4, with the D gene not clear enough to name. The sequence was obtained from a woman in her thirties or forties who had recovered from COVID-19. Input material: PBMCs or T cells enriched from blood (not recorded which). The DNA is TGTGCCAGCAGTCGAACGTCGGTATTAGCTAATGAAAAACTGTTTTTT. This encodes CASSRTSVLANEKLFF.